A single sample gave rise to the 15 T cell receptor beta chains below, sequenced in a study of spatial heterogeneity in lung cancer. Time point noted: sample taken at primary tumor resection. TCRdb ran MiXCR on the 5' RACE reads and lists one entry per CDR3 protein. The sample includes roughly 79,000 distinct CDR3 sequences, 7% to 9% of them seen just once. The sequences come from PBMCs, collected at surgery. The receptors come from a male donor with early-stage non-small cell lung cancer.

This clonotype was found many times. V usage is TRBV27 and J usage is TRBJ2-1, with no clear D. CDR1 MNHEY and CDR2 SMNVEV come from the germline V gene (reference sequence). Trimming took off 2 bases at V and 6 bases at J, with 8 bases between the two ends. The CDR3 is made up of 13 amino acids. Written as DNA, the CDR3 is TGTGCCAGCAGTTTAGGGCAATCCAATGAGCAGTTCTTC. It specifies CASSLGQSNEQFF.

This clonotype was seen only a few times. The chain links TRBV5-5 to TRBJ1-5; D perhaps matches TRBD1 (6 bases). This CDR3 has 13 amino acids. The V end was cut by 4 bases, the J end by 4 bases, with 9 bases between. Germline values: CDR1 SGHKS, CDR2 YYEKEE (reference sequence). The CDR3 loop is CASSPTGNQPQHF. For the CDR3, the DNA is TGTGCCAGCAGCCCCACAGGGAATCAGCCCCAGCATTTT.

The sample holds a few counts of this clonotype. This chain joins TRBV19 and TRBJ1-2; D is perhaps TRBD1 (5 bases). CDR1 is LNHDA, CDR2 SQIVND, per germline (reference sequence). V lost 5 bases to trimming and J lost 4 bases, with 17 bases between them. The CDR3 loop spans 15 amino acids. CDR3 region: CASSDGATGFYGYTF. CDR3 sequence (DNA): TGTGCCAGTAGTGACGGGGCCACTGGGTTCTATGGCTACACCTTC.

The sample holds a few counts of this clonotype. The rearrangement joins TRBV4-3 to TRBJ1-1; 7 bases are a match to TRBD1. The CDR3 contains 15 residues. J gave up 1 base and V 5 bases, and 7 bases lay outside the gene matches. CDR1 is LGHNA, CDR2 YSLEER, per germline. CDR3 loop: CASSVSYRGNTEAFF. In nucleotides, the CDR3 is TGCGCCAGCAGCGTAAGCTACAGGGGGAACACTGAAGCTTTCTTT.

This chain joins TRBV27 and TRBJ1-1; possibly TRBD1 for D (5 bases). The CDR3 length is 14 residues. In germline, CDR1 is MNHEY, CDR2 SMNVEV (reference sequence). The ends were cut back, 2 bases at V and 2 bases at J, with 9 bases in the middle. CDR3 nucleotide sequence: TGTGCCAGCAGTTTAAGACAGATCAACACTGAAGCTTTCTTT. Translation gives CASSLRQINTEAFF.

In its sample, this clonotype was seen many times. The chain is built from TRBV5-1 and TRBJ2-7, with no clear D. The CDR3 extends over 15 amino acids. Germline assignment: CDR1 SGHRS and CDR2 YFSETQ. The V and J ends lost 4 bases and 2 bases respectively, with 16 bases between them. The CDR3 nucleotides read TGCGCCAGCAGCCTAACTTTCGGACGAGCCTACGAGCAGTACTTC. It is translated as CASSLTFGRAYEQYF.

The chain recombines TRBV29-1 with TRBJ1-5, with 8 nucleotides matching TRBD1. This CDR3 is built from 13 residues. CDR1 and CDR2 from the germline V gene are SQVTM and ANQGSEA. With V trimmed by 4 bases and J by 4 bases, 3 bases remained unmatched. Written as DNA, the CDR3 is TGCAGCGTTGGGGACAGGTCGAATCAGCCCCAGCATTTT. As protein: CSVGDRSNQPQHF. Supplemented by reference TRBV29-1 and TRBJ1-5, the full variable domain reads SAVISQKPSRDICQRGTSLTIQCQVDSQVTMMFWYRQQPGQSLTLIATANQGSEATYESGFVIDKFPISRPNLTFSTLTVSNMSPEDSSIYLCSVGDRSNQPQHFGDGTRLSIL.

This clonotype was observed at least ten times. The chain joins TRBV5-1 to TRBJ2-5, with D tentatively TRBD1 (6 bases). The CDR3 runs to 12 residues. Germline loops: CDR1 SGHRS, CDR2 YFSETQ. V lost 1 base to trimming and J lost 5 bases, with 6 bases between them. The CDR3 region is CASSLRGETQYF. In DNA, the CDR3 is TGCGCCAGCAGCTTGAGGGGGGAGACCCAGTACTTC. The whole variable domain, filled in from reference TRBV5-1 and TRBJ2-5, reads KAGVTQTPRYLIKTRGQQVTLSCSPISGHRSVSWYQQTPGQGLQFLFEYFSETQRNKGNFPGRFSGRQFSNSRSEMNVSTLELGDSALYLCASSLRGETQYFGPGTRLLVL.

This clonotype was observed at least ten times. CDR3 bases: TGTGCCAGCAGCTTGGGGACTTCCACCCTGTCTAGCACAGATACGCAGTATTTT. Protein: CASSLGTSTLSSTDTQYF. This chain joins TRBV5-6 and TRBJ2-3; tentative D call: TRBD2 (5 bases). Germline CDR1 is SGHDT and CDR2 is YYEEEE. With 0 bases removed from V and 0 bases from J, the gap between germline ends came to 17 bases. The CDR3 consists of 18 residues.

CDR3 residues: CASSLLARPDTGELFF. In nucleotides, the CDR3 is TGCGCCAGCAGCTTGTTGGCCAGACCCGACACCGGGGAGCTGTTTTTT. The rearrangement uses TRBV5-1 and TRBJ2-2; D uncertain. Trimming removed 1 base at V and 3 bases at J, with 13 bases between. The CDR3 runs to 16 residues. Germline values: CDR1 SGHRS, CDR2 YFSETQ.

The V call is TRBV7-6, the J call TRBJ2-5; 8 bases line up with TRBD2. CDR1 and CDR2 (germline): SGHVS, FNYEAQ. The CDR3 totals 16 residues. Trimming cost V 5 bases and J 6 bases; bases outside gene matches: 14. The CDR3 DNA sequence: TGTGCCAGCAGCGCCCAGACTAGCGAAGGGGGAAAGACCCAGTACTTC. This gives the protein CASSAQTSEGGKTQYF.

V usage is TRBV5-4 and J usage is TRBJ2-3; 8 bases are a match to TRBD2. The junction had 13 bases not matched to a gene; V was cut back by 4 bases and J by 0 bases. There are 18 residues in the CDR3. Germline V gene lookup returns CDR1 SGHNT and CDR2 YYREEE (reference sequence). This CDR3 is CASSPPPGGAPSTDTQYF. CDR3 sequence (DNA): TGTGCCAGCAGCCCACCCCCGGGAGGGGCCCCTAGCACAGATACGCAGTATTTT. The full variable domain, rest sourced from reference TRBV5-4 and TRBJ2-3, is ETGVTQSPTHLIKTRGQQVTLRCSSQSGHNTVSWYQQALGQGPQFIFQYYREEENGRGNFPPRFSGLQFPNYSSELNVNALELDDSALYLCASSPPPGGAPSTDTQYFGPGTRLTVL.

This clonotype has at least ten counts. The rearrangement uses TRBV4-2 and TRBJ2-3; 13 bases align to TRBD2. The length of the CDR3 is 16 residues. Germline V gene sequence: CDR1 LGHNA, CDR2 YNFKEQ. Trimming at V came to 0 bases and at J to 3 bases, leaving 0 bases not matched to a gene. CDR3 bases: TGTGCCAGCAGCCAAGAGGGACTAGCGGGGACAGATACGCAGTATTTT. Protein sequence: CASSQEGLAGTDTQYF.

The table lists this clonotype with a few counts. The chain joins TRBV6-2 or TRBV6-3 to TRBJ1-1, with D perhaps TRBD1 (5 bases). Trimming took 7 bases from V and 7 from J, leaving 10 bases between them. Germline values: CDR1 MNHEY, CDR2 SVGEGT. This CDR3 has 11 residues. CDR3 region: CASTGDVEAFF. CDR3 coding DNA: TGTGCCAGCACCGGGGACGTTGAAGCTTTCTTT.

The genes are TRBV20-1 and TRBJ2-3, with 7 bases matching TRBD2. CDR3 size: 14 residues. The V segment lost 3 bases and the J segment 0 bases; nucleotides outside the gene matches: 3. Looked up from germline, CDR1 is DFQATT and CDR2 is SNEGSKA (reference sequence). CDR3 coding DNA: TGCAGTGCTAGCGGGAGGCTTAGCACAGATACGCAGTATTTT. It translates to CSASGRLSTDTQYF.